This T cell receptor beta chain stems from a study of T cells in Graves' hyperthyroidism and ophthalmopathy. Study in general: Any treatment followed the collection of peripheral blood at initial diagnosis.

This clonotype was observed a few times. The CDR3 has 14 residues. Germline CDR1 reads LNHDA; CDR2 reads SQIVND (reference sequence). V was cut by 3 bases and J by 3 bases, with 9 bases left in between. A lack of ophthalmopathy progression within 18 months defined stable Graves' hyperthyroidism. Patients aged 18 to 65 had newly diagnosed hyperthyroidism that had lasted under 2 months. Authors of the study amplified TCR beta CDR3 regions from RNA transcripts. The HTBI primer set drove a first-round RT-PCR of the TCR CDR3. TCRdb redid the calling of the multiplex PCR reads with MiXCR, one entry per CDR3 protein. The data show about 740,000 distinct CDR3 sequences, with around 15% seen just once and about 9.4% held by the top ten.

This clonotype originated in a woman aged 18 to 35 with Graves' hyperthyroidism. The chain links TRBV19 to TRBJ2-1; D gene ambiguous. Input material: blood. This chain's CDR3 is CASSMYASYNEQFF. CDR3 nucleotides: TGTGCCAGTAGTATGTACGCCAGCTACAATGAGCAGTTCTTC.